This TCR beta chain comes out of a study of T cells in Graves' hyperthyroidism and ophthalmopathy. Study conclusions and caveats: Blood held most thyroid clonotypes expanded above 0.001 frequency.

TCR beta CDR3 region amplification was performed from RNA transcripts. Initially, a first-round RT-PCR of the TCR CDR3 employed the HTBI primer set. TCRdb reprocessed the multiplex PCR reads via MiXCR and lists one record per CDR3 protein. The sample has about 500,000 distinct CDR3 sequences; around 50% are singletons. The diagnostic basis comprised clinical symptoms, serum thyroxine and TRAb, thyroid ultrasound and orbital computed tomography. A remark on this clonotype: Its specificity is unknown.

This CDR3 spans 15 amino acids. V gave up 3 bases and J gave up 1 base, with 13 bases separating them. CDR1 is SGDLS and CDR2 is YYNGEE in the germline V gene. This receptor was identified in an adult woman with Graves' disease, either hyperthyroidism or ophthalmopathy (not recorded which). The chain recombines TRBV9 with TRBJ1-1, with D possibly being TRBD1 (5 bases). The source material was peripheral blood or thyroid tissue (not recorded which). In nucleotides, the CDR3 is TGTGCCAGCAGCGGTGGGGGGGGACGGAACACTGAAGCTTTCTTT. It translates to CASSGGGGRNTEAFF.